These 25 T cell receptor beta chains came from one sample sequenced in a study of T cells after yellow fever vaccination. TCRdb re-called the 5' RACE reads with MiXCR, one entry per CDR3 protein. The table lists hundreds of thousands of distinct CDR3 sequences, just over 20% of them singletons, with roughly a sixth in the top ten. Sequencing used PBMCs, obtained around 3 weeks after the first yellow fever vaccination. The receptors derive from a man in his late teens or twenties who received the YFV17D yellow fever vaccine.

The chain uses TRBV10-3 and TRBJ2-7; D might be TRBD2 (5 bases). V shed 8 bases and J shed 0 bases, with 8 bases lying between them. CDR3 size: 12 residues. The germline V gene encodes CDR1 ENHRY and CDR2 SYGVKD. The CDR3 region has the DNA TGTGCCATCTCCCGGGGCTCCTACGAGCAGTACTTC. It is translated as CAISRGSYEQYF.

This clonotype has only a few counts. The genes are TRBV18 and TRBJ2-7, with D maybe TRBD2 (7 bases). Germline CDR1 KGHSH, CDR2 LQKENI. The CDR3 loop spans 15 amino acids. Trimming removed 2 bases at V and 6 bases at J, with 17 bases between. This CDR3 reads CASSPGEGGTPEQYV. The CDR3 coding sequence is TGTGCCAGCTCACCAGGCGAGGGGGGGACCCCCGAGCAGTACGTC.

There are a few counts of this clonotype. The V and J genes are TRBV12-3 or TRBV12-4 and TRBJ1-1; D is unclear. The CDR3 loop spans 15 amino acids. The V end was cut by 5 bases, the J end by 0 bases, with 13 bases between. This CDR3 reads CASSPSGSMNTEAFF. The CDR3 nucleotides read TGTGCCAGCAGTCCCTCGGGGAGCATGAACACTGAAGCTTTCTTT.

This clonotype was seen only a few times. The V gene is TRBV6-1, the J gene TRBJ1-1; D call uncertain. Germline V gene sequence: CDR1 MNHNS, CDR2 SASEGT. V was shortened by 7 bases and J by 5 bases, with 11 bases between the two germline ends. This CDR3 has 12 amino acids. The CDR3, as DNA: TGTGCCAGCACTGCCCCGGGGACTGAAGCTTTCTTT. Its protein is CASTAPGTEAFF.

This clonotype occurred many times. This chain uses TRBV4-3 with TRBJ1-6; D unresolved. Trimming cost V 4 bases and J 0 bases, with 13 bases left between them. Germline V gives CDR1 LGHNA, CDR2 YSLEER. The CDR3 spans 17 residues. In DNA, the CDR3 is TGCGCCAGCAGCCCTGCTTCGGCAAACTCCTATAATTCACCCCTCCACTTT. As protein: CASSPASANSYNSPLHF.

The CDR3 region has the DNA TGTGCCACCAATCATAAGAACTATGGCTACACCTTC. Its protein is CATNHKNYGYTF. This chain connects TRBV24-1 to TRBJ1-2; D is uncertain. V was shortened by 8 bases and J by 2 bases, with 8 bases between the two germline ends. The CDR3 runs 12 residues. In germline, CDR1 is KGHDR, CDR2 SFDVKD.

V gene TRBV6-5 combines with J gene TRBJ2-2; 9 bases match TRBD2. The CDR3 contains 15 residues. The V and J ends lost 2 bases and 6 bases, in that order; junction bases with no gene match: 4. Germline-derived CDR1 and CDR2 are MNHEY and SVGAGI. The CDR3, as DNA: TGTGCCAGCAGTTACGCGACTAGCGGATCCGGGGAGCTGTTTTTT. Protein sequence: CASSYATSGSGELFF.

There are many counts of this clonotype. V usage is TRBV6-1 and J usage is TRBJ1-5, with D possibly TRBD1 on 5 matching bases. CDR1 MNHNS and CDR2 SASEGT come from the germline V gene. V lost 5 bases to trimming and J lost 4 bases, with 9 bases between them. The CDR3 runs to 13 residues. The CDR3 loop is CASSLTANQPQHF. Written as DNA, the CDR3 is TGTGCCAGCAGTCTGACAGCGAATCAGCCCCAGCATTTT.

This clonotype has just a few counts. The rearrangement joins TRBV29-1 to TRBJ2-1; 7 bases map to TRBD2. The CDR3 runs 13 residues. Germline V CDR1 and CDR2: SQVTM, ANQGSEA. The J segment lost 5 bases and the V segment lost 6 bases, leaving 7 bases of the junction unmatched. The chain's CDR3 is CSVEGTTHNEQFF. The DNA for the CDR3 is TGCAGCGTGGAGGGGACTACCCACAATGAGCAGTTCTTC.

The chain has TRBV5-1 and TRBJ1-1; D not resolved. The germline V gene has CDR1 SGHRS and CDR2 YFSETQ. Trimming took 4 bases from V and 2 from J, leaving 15 bases between them. CDR3 length: 15 amino acids. The CDR3 protein is CASSRSAATNTEAFF. The CDR3 DNA is TGCGCCAGCAGCCGATCCGCAGCCACCAACACTGAAGCTTTCTTT. Complete variable domain (other parts from reference TRBV5-1 and TRBJ1-1): KAGVTQTPRYLIKTRGQQVTLSCSPISGHRSVSWYQQTPGQGLQFLFEYFSETQRNKGNFPGRFSGRQFSNSRSEMNVSTLELGDSALYLCASSRSAATNTEAFFGQGTRLTVV.

The chain combines TRBV7-6 with TRBJ1-1; D unclear. Trimming cost V 0 bases and J 8 bases, with 10 bases left between them. CDR1 and CDR2 (germline): SGHVS, FNYEAQ. CDR3 length: 13 amino acids. CDR3 in amino acids: CASSLALTGEAFF. The CDR3 bases are TGTGCCAGCAGCTTAGCGTTGACGGGGGAAGCTTTCTTT.

The V call is TRBV4-2, the J call TRBJ2-5; 9 nucleotides match TRBD2. Germline trimming cut 4 bases from V and 5 bases from J; bases unmatched to any gene: 5. CDR1 is LGHNA, CDR2 YNFKEQ, per germline. This CDR3 has 14 residues. The CDR3 here is CASSPGGGAETQYF. The CDR3 DNA follows: TGTGCCAGCAGCCCTGGCGGGGGGGCCGAGACCCAGTACTTC.

The V gene is TRBV15, the J gene TRBJ2-2; no reliable D call. The germline CDR1 and CDR2 sequences are LNHNV and YYDKDF (reference sequence). This CDR3 is built from 16 residues. Trimming cost V 4 bases and J 0 bases, with 12 bases left between them. CDR3: CATSNYQRPNTGELFF. The CDR3 region has the DNA TGTGCCACCAGCAATTACCAAAGACCGAACACCGGGGAGCTGTTTTTT.

J is TRBJ1-1 and V is TRBV7-2; a possible D gene is TRBD1 (5 bases). Germline V gene data show CDR1 as SGHTA and CDR2 as FQGNSA. The germline V and J ends were trimmed by 8 bases and 12 bases, with 25 bases remaining between them. This CDR3 has 14 residues. CDR3 residues: CASYTNRHPGETFF. CDR3 sequence (DNA): TGTGCCAGCTATACAAACAGGCATCCCGGAGAAACTTTCTTT.

The chain joins TRBV4-3 to TRBJ2-1; tentatively, D is TRBD1 or TRBD2 (6 bases each). The CDR3 extends over 18 amino acids. CDR1 is LGHNA and CDR2 is YSLEER in the germline V gene. V was clipped by 0 bases and J by 4 bases, with 19 bases between them. The CDR3 nucleotides are TGCGCCAGCAGCCAAGATGAGACCCCGCAGGGGAGGTACAATGAGCAGTTCTTC. As protein: CASSQDETPQGRYNEQFF.

The chain links TRBV4-2 to TRBJ2-5; 11 nucleotides line up with TRBD2. Trimming at V came to 3 bases and at J to 5 bases, leaving 8 bases not matched to a gene. This CDR3 is built from 16 residues. The germline CDR1 and CDR2 sequences are LGHNA and YNFKEQ. As DNA, the CDR3 is TGTGCCAGCAGCCAGGCCAGACTAGCGGGGAGCGAGACCCAGTACTTC. This encodes CASSQARLAGSETQYF.

This clonotype was seen only a few times. The chain combines TRBV4-2 with TRBJ1-1, with unresolved D. Trimming removed 0 bases from V and 8 bases from J, with 10 bases in between. This CDR3 is 13 amino acids long. Germline CDR1 and CDR2: LGHNA and YNFKEQ. CDR3 protein: CASSQDAPGEAFF. The DNA for the CDR3 is TGTGCCAGCAGCCAAGATGCGCCGGGAGAAGCTTTCTTT.

This clonotype was recorded many times. The chain couples TRBV5-1 to TRBJ1-4; 7 bases agree with TRBD1. CDR1 and CDR2 (germline): SGHRS, YFSETQ. This CDR3 is 13 amino acids long. V was clipped by 2 bases and J by 6 bases; unmatched bases: 1. CDR3 in amino acids: CASSFQGDEKLFF. CDR3 nucleotides: TGCGCCAGCAGCTTCCAGGGGGATGAAAAACTGTTTTTT.

V usage is TRBV2 and J usage is TRBJ1-2; D might be TRBD1 (5 bases). CDR1 SNHLY and CDR2 FYNNEI come from the germline V gene. The CDR3 is made up of 14 amino acids. V gave up 2 bases and J gave up 2 bases, with 9 bases separating them. CDR3 DNA sequence: TGTGCCAGCAGTGAATTGGGGCAGAACTATGGCTACACCTTC. Protein sequence: CASSELGQNYGYTF. The full variable domain, its missing parts supplied by reference TRBV2 and TRBJ1-2, is EPEVTQTPSHQVTQMGQEVILRCVPISNHLYFYWYRQILGQKVEFLVSFYNNEISEKSEIFDDQFSVERPDGSNFTLKIRSTKLEDSAMYFCASSELGQNYGYTFGSGTRLTVV.

The rearrangement joins TRBV7-8 to TRBJ1-3; no clear D gene. CDR3 size: 17 residues. The V and J ends lost 1 base and 0 bases respectively, with 13 bases between them. The germline gives CDR1 SGHVS, CDR2 FQNEAQ. The CDR3 DNA follows: TGTGCCAGCAGCTTAGGGGCGGGAGCTAACTCTGGAAACACCATATATTTT. Amino acids: CASSLGAGANSGNTIYF.

This clonotype was recorded a few times. The CDR3 spells CASSAPGGYTEAFF. The DNA of the CDR3 is TGTGCCAGCAGTGCCCCCGGGGGCTACACTGAAGCTTTCTTT. V is TRBV27 and J is TRBJ1-1; D possibly corresponds to TRBD1 (6 bases). Trimming took 5 bases from V and 3 from J, leaving 13 bases between them. From germline, CDR1 is MNHEY and CDR2 SMNVEV (reference sequence). The CDR3 loop spans 14 amino acids.

This clonotype was recorded a few times. The chain combines TRBV12-3 or TRBV12-4 with TRBJ1-4, with D unresolved. V lost 7 bases and J lost 6, with 12 bases in between. The CDR3 is made up of 13 amino acids. The CDR3 loop reads CASMMSFDEKLFF. CDR3 nucleotide sequence: TGTGCCAGCATGATGAGTTTTGATGAAAAACTGTTTTTT.

In its sample, this clonotype was seen once. This chain uses TRBV4-1 with TRBJ2-3; D tentatively reads TRBD1 or TRBD2 (5 bases each). Germline assignment: CDR1 MGHRA and CDR2 YSYEKL. V was shortened by 7 bases and J by 0 bases, with 14 bases between the two germline ends. CDR3 size: 15 residues. In nucleotides, the CDR3 is TGCGCCAGCACCCTTTATGAGGGGAGCACAGATACGCAGTATTTT. Protein product: CASTLYEGSTDTQYF.

V and J are TRBV5-1 and TRBJ2-5; D is possibly TRBD2 (5 bases). Trimming removed 2 bases at V and 5 bases at J, with 10 bases between. The CDR3 covers 13 residues. From germline, CDR1 is SGHRS and CDR2 YFSETQ. The CDR3 sequence: CASSFAGAETQYF. CDR3 in DNA: TGCGCCAGCAGCTTTGCGGGTGCTGAGACCCAGTACTTC.

A note on this clonotype: Because the CDR3 is missing its conserved closing phenylalanine or tryptophan, this is likely a read error. The chain uses TRBV4-2 and TRBJ2-6; 7 bases match TRBD1. J gave up 0 bases and V 1 base, and 6 bases lay outside the gene matches. Germline V gene sequence: CDR1 LGHNA, CDR2 YNFKEQ. This CDR3 region has 18 residues. CDR3 nucleotide sequence: TGTGCCAGCAGCCAAGGATCCTGGGACAGCTCTGGGGCCAACGTCCTGACTTTA. Translated, it gives CASSQGSWDSSGANVLTL.